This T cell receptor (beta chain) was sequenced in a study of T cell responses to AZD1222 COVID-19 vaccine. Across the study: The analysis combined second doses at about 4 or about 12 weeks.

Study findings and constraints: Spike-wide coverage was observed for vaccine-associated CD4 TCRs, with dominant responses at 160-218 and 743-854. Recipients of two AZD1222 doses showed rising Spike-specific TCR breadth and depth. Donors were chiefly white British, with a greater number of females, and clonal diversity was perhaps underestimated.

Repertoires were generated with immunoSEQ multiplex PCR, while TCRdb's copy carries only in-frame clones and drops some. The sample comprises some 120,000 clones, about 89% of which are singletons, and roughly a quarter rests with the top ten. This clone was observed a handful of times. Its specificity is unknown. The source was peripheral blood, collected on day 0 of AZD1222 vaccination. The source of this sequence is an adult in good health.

In DNA form, the CDR3 reads TGCGCCAGCAGCCTAGGACTAGCGGGAGTCGATGGGGCGCAGTATTTT. Amino acids: CASSLGLAGVDGAQYF. The chain joins TRBV5-1 to TRBJ2-3; 13 positions agree with TRBD2. There are 16 residues in the CDR3. With 4 bases clipped from V and 10 bases from J, the junction kept 12 bases outside the gene matches. Germline-derived CDR1 and CDR2 are SGHRS and YFSETQ. The complete variable domain, with remaining parts taken from reference TRBV5-1 and TRBJ2-3, reads KAGVTQTPRYLIKTRGQQVTLSCSPISGHRSVSWYQQTPGQGLQFLFEYFSETQRNKGNFPGRFSGRQFSNSRSEMNVSTLELGDSALYLCASSLGLAGVDGAQYFGPGTRLTVL.